This T cell receptor beta chain was identified in a study of T cell clonality in common variable immunodeficiency. V dropped 2 bases and J dropped 3; count of bases not matched to a gene: 5. The CDR3 spans 14 residues. Germline assignment: CDR1 DFQATT and CDR2 SNEGSKA (reference sequence). Assay used: immunoSEQ multiplex PCR; TCRdb lists only in-frame clones, some missing. This repertoire holds tens of thousands of clones, and none appear only once. This clone appeared many times. Its antigen remains unidentified. The read falls 3 residues short of the CDR3 end, and the missing part is taken from the germline J gene. Study observations and caveats: CVID subjects showed higher TCRbeta clonality than healthy controls. CVID subjects shared fewer TCRbeta clones than healthy controls did.

The sequence derives from a person aged 18 to 75 in good health. The rearrangement joins TRBV20-1 to TRBJ2-5; 8 positions agree with TRBD1. Sequenced input: peripheral blood mononuclear cells. CDR3 bases read: TGCAGTGCTAGAATAATGACAGGGGAAGAGACC. As protein: CSARIMTGEET. The whole CDR3 protein reads CSARIMTGEETQYF.